The TCR beta chain under discussion was sequenced for a study of cytomegalovirus exposure and HLA in healthy donors. Overall study findings and caveats: A list of about 180 TCR beta chains associated with cytomegalovirus was given. Most subjects' HLA-A and HLA-B alleles were reportedly predicted from TCR beta sequences. The authors later found TCR association rates varying by HLA locus, with DRB1 most and HLA-C fewest. Sequencing had likely introduced a cluster of highly shared sequence variants as an artifact.

Comment on this clone: The antigen is not known.

The CDR3 is made up of 15 amino acids. Germline V gene lookup returns CDR1 MNHEY and CDR2 SMNVEV (reference sequence). The trim removed 3 bases at V and 2 bases at J, leaving 7 bases unmatched. The primer mix had 60 Vbeta and 13 Jbeta primers. The method was immunoSEQ multiplex PCR; TCRdb's version includes in-frame clones alone and lacks a portion of them. The sample consists of fewer than 200,000 clones, about 77% of them appearing once. The sequencing sample was made of PBMCs. The chain recombines TRBV27 with TRBJ2-7; 7 nucleotides align to TRBD1. The sequence was collected from a female donor in good health and CMV-seronegative. The CDR3 DNA reads TGTGCCAGCAGTTTGAGCGGCCAGGGGGCCTACGAGCAGTACTTC. Translating gives CASSLSGQGAYEQYF.